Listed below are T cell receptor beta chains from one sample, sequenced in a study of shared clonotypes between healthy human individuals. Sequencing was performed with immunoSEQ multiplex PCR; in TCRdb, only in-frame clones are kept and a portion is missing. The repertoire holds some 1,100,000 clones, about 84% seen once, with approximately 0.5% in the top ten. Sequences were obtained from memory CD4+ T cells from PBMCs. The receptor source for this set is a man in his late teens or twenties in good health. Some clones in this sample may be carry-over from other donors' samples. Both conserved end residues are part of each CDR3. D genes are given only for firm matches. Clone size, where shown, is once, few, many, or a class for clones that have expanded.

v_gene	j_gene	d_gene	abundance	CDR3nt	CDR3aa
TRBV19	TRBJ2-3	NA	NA	TGTGCCAGTAGTATCCCCCAGGCAGATACGCAGTATTTT	CASSIPQADTQYF
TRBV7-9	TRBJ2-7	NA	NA	TGTGCCAGCAGTACAGGGAAAAACTACGAGCAGTACTTC	CASSTGKNYEQYF
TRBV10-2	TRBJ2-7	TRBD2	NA	TGCGCCAGCAGTCCTCCCGGGGCTAGCGGGAGGTACGAGCAGTACTTC	CASSPPGASGRYEQYF
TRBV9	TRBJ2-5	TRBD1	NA	TGTGCCAGCAGCGTAGGGGGACAGGGGCCGTACCAAGAGACCCAGTACTTC	CASSVGGQGPYQETQYF
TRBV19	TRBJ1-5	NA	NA	TGTGCCAGCCAAAGACAGGCCCTTAGCAATCAGCCCCAGCATTTT	CASQRQALSNQPQHF
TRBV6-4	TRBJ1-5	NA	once	TGTGCCAGCAGTGGGGGAAGTACAGGTAGGGATCAGCCCCAGCATTTT	CASSGGSTGRDQPQHF
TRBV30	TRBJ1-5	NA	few	TGTGCCTGGAGGGAGGGAAGTAATCAGCCCCAGCATTTT	CAWREGSNQPQHF
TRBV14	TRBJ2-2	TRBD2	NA	TGTGCCAGCAGCCATGGCGGGAGGGCCGCCGGGGAGCTGTTTTTT	CASSHGGRAAGELFF
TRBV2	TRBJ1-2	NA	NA	TGTGCCAGCAGCGCCGGGACCCACTATGGCTACACCTTC	CASSAGTHYGYTF
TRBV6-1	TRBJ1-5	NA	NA	TGTGCCAGCAGTCATGGACAGTTCAATCAGCCCCAGCATTTT	CASSHGQFNQPQHF
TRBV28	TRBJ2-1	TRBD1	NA	TGTGCCAGCAGCGCGACACAGGGGCATGAGCAGTTCTTC	CASSATQGHEQFF
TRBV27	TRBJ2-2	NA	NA	TGTGCCAGCAGTCCGCGAGGAGGGAACACCGGGGAGCTGTTTTTT	CASSPRGGNTGELFF
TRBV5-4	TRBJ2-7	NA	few	TGTGCCAGCAGCTCGCAACGGGATTCGATTGCCACCTACGAGCAGTACTTC	CASSSQRDSIATYEQYF
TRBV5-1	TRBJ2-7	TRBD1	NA	TGCGCCAGCAGCGCTCAGGGACAGGGGGCCGGTGAGCAGTACTTC	CASSAQGQGAGEQYF
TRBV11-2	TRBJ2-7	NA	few	TGTGCCAGCAGCTTTTCCACAACCTACGAGCAGTACTTC	CASSFSTTYEQYF
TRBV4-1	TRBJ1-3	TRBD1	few	TGCGCCAGCAGCCAAAGGACAGGGGACACCATATATTTT	CASSQRTGDTIYF
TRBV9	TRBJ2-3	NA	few	TGTGCCAGCAACCGACAGGGGAGGGACACAGATACGCAGTATTTT	CASNRQGRDTDTQYF
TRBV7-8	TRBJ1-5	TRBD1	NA	TGTGCCAGCAGTCGACAGGGGGACGGCAATCAGCCCCAGCATTTT	CASSRQGDGNQPQHF
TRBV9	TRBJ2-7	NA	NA	TGTGCCAGCAGCGTAGTCGGGACGTCCAAGGTTTGCGAGCAGTACTTC	CASSVVGTSKVCEQYF
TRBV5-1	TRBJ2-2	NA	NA	TGCGCCAGCGCCCTGTCCAGCGCGAACACCGGGGAGCTGTTTTTT	CASALSSANTGELFF
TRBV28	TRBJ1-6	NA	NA	TGTGCCAGCAGTCCGGACGGGAATTCACCCCTCCACTTT	CASSPDGNSPLHF
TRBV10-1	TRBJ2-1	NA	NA	TGCGCCAGCAGTGGGAGACAGGGAGGTGGCAATGAGCAGTTCTTC	CASSGRQGGGNEQFF
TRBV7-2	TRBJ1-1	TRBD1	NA	TGTGCCAGCAGCGGGAACAGGGGTACTGAAGCTTTCTTT	CASSGNRGTEAFF
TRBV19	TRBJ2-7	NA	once	TGTGCCAGTAGACCCCGAGGACCAAGCTCCTACGAGCAGTACTTC	CASRPRGPSSYEQYF
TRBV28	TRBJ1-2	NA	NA	TGTGCCAGCAGTTCTCCGAGTGAAAATAACTATGGCTACACCTTC	CASSSPSENNYGYTF
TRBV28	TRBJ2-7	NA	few	TGTGCCAGCAGTTCGGACAGATCCTACGAGCAGTACTTC	CASSSDRSYEQYF
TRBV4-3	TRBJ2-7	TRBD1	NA	TGCGCCAGCAGCCAAGCGACAGGGGGACCATACGAGCAGTACTTC	CASSQATGGPYEQYF
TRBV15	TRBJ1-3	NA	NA	TGTGCCACCAGCAGAGATCCATCCGGAAACACCATATATTTT	CATSRDPSGNTIYF
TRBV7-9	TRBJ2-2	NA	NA	TGTGCCAGCAGCTTAGGAGACAGGAACACCGGGGAGCTGTTTTTT	CASSLGDRNTGELFF
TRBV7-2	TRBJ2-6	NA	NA	TGTGCCAGCAGCTTAAGACAGAGGGGCGCTGGGGCCAACGTCCTGACTTTC	CASSLRQRGAGANVLTF
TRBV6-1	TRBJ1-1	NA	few	TGTGCCAGCAGTGTTACAGGGCCTGAAGCTTTCTTT	CASSVTGPEAFF
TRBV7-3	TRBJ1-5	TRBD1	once	TGTGCCAGCAGCTTAACGCAGAACAGGGGGCGATATCAGCCCCAGCATTTT	CASSLTQNRGRYQPQHF
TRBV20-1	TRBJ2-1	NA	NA	TGCAGTGCTAGAGATTCTTACCAGCAGTTCTTC	CSARDSYQQFF
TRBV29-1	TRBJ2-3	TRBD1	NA	TGCAGCGTTGATTCGACAGGGGAGACGCAGTATTTT	CSVDSTGETQYF
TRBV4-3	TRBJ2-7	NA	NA	TGCGCCAGCAGCCCCTCTCGGACGGCGTACTACGAGCAGTACTTC	CASSPSRTAYYEQYF
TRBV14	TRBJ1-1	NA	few	TGTGCCAGCAGCAAAAACAGGGACATGAACACTGAAGCTTTCTTT	CASSKNRDMNTEAFF
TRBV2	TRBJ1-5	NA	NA	TGTGCCAGCAGTGAAGCGACAAGCAATCAGCCCCAGCATTTT	CASSEATSNQPQHF
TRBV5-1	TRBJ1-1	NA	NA	TGCGCCAGCAGCCGGAGAGTAGCCGCTAACACTGAAGCTTTCTTT	CASSRRVAANTEAFF
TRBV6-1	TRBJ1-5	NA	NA	TGTGCCAGCAGTGGGCAGCCTATCGATAGCAATCAGCCCCAGCATTTT	CASSGQPIDSNQPQHF
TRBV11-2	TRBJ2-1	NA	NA	TGTGCCAGCAGCTTAGCGGCAGGGCTCGAGGGTGCTGGTTTCTTC	CASSLAAGLEGAGFF
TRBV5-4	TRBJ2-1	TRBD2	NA	TGTGCCAGCAGCGTCGGGACTAGCGGTCCCTACAATGAGCAGTTCTTC	CASSVGTSGPYNEQFF
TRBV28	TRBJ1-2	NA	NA	TGTGCCAGCAGTTCCGGGTGGGGCTACACCTTC	CASSSGWGYTF
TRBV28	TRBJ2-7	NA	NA	TGTGCCAGCAGTTTAAGGACTCCTCCCGAGCAGTACTTC	CASSLRTPPEQYF
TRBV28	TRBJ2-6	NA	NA	TGTGCCAGCAGTGCGAGAGGGGTTGCTGGGGCCAACGTCCTGACTTTC	CASSARGVAGANVLTF
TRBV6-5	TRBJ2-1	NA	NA	TGTGCCAGCAGTTACACCCCTTGGACCGGTGACAATGAGCAGTTCTTC	CASSYTPWTGDNEQFF
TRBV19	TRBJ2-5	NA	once	TGTGCCAGTAGTATCGCCACGAATAGGGAGACCCAGTACTTC	CASSIATNRETQYF
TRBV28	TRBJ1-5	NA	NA	TGTGCCAGCAGTTTTTCCGGGGGCAGCAATCAGCCCCAGCATTTT	CASSFSGGSNQPQHF
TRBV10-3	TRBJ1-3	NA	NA	TGTGCCATCAGTGAGTACTTAGGGACCGGCTCTGGAAACACCATATATTTT	CAISEYLGTGSGNTIYF
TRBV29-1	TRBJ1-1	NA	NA	TGCAGCGTTAACAGGCCGAACACTGAAGCTTTCTTT	CSVNRPNTEAFF
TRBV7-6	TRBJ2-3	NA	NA	TGTGCCAGCAGCTTAGCGTTCAGGGCCAGAGATACGCAGTATTTT	CASSLAFRARDTQYF
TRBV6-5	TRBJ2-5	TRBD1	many	TGTGCCAGCAGTTACACCGGACAGGGAGTGGAGACCCAGTACTTC	CASSYTGQGVETQYF
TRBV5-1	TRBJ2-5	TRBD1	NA	TGCGCCAGCAGCTGGAAACAGGGGGCAGAGGGAGAGACCCAGTACTTC	CASSWKQGAEGETQYF
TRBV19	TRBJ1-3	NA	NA	TGTGCCAGTAGTCCCCGGACTGCCAGCTCTGGAAACACCATATATTTT	CASSPRTASSGNTIYF
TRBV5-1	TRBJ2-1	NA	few	TGCGCCAGCAGCTTCGCAGACAATGAGCAGTTCTTC	CASSFADNEQFF
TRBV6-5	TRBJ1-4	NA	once	TGTGCCAGCAGTCCTCGGGGCTCAGAAGGTGAAAAACTGTTTTTT	CASSPRGSEGEKLFF